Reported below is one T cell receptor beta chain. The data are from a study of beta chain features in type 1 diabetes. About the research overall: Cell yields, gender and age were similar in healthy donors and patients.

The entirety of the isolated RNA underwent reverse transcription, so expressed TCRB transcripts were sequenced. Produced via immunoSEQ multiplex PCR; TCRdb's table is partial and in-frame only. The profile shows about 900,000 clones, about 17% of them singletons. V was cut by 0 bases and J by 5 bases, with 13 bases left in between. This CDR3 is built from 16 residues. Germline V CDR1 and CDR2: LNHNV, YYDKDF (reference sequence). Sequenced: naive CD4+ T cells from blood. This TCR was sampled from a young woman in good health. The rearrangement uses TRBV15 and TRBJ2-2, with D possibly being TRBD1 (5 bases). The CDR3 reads CATSRDLGRQTGELFF. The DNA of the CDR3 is TGTGCCACCAGCAGAGATTTGGGCAGACAGACCGGGGAGCTGTTTTTT.